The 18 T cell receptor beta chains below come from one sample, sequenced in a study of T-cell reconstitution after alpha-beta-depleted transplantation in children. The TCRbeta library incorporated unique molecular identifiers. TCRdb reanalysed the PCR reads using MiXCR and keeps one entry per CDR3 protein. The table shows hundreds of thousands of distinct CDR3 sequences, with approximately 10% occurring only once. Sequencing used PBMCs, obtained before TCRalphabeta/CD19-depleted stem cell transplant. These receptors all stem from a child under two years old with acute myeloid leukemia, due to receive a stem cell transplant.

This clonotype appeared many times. The CDR3 sequence: CASSFGTSGRAYEQYF. Here the CDR3 DNA reads TGTGCCAGCAGCTTTGGGACTAGCGGGAGGGCCTACGAGCAGTACTTC. The chain recombines TRBV7-2 with TRBJ2-7; 16 positions match TRBD2. The trim removed 3 bases at V and 2 bases at J, leaving 1 base unmatched. Germline-derived CDR1 and CDR2 are SGHTA and FQGNSA. CDR3 length: 16 residues.

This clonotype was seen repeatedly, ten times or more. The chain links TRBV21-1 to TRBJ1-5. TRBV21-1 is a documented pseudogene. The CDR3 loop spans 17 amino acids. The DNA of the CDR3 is TGTGCCAGCAGCAAAGTGGGTCAAGTGGATAGCAATCAGCCCCAGCATTTT. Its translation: CASSKVGQVDSNQPQHF.

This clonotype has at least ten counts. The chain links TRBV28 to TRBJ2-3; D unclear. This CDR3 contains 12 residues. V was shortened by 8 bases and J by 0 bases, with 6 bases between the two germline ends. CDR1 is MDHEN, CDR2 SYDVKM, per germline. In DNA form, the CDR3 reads TGTGCCAGCGAGGCTAGCACAGATACGCAGTATTTT. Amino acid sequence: CASEASTDTQYF. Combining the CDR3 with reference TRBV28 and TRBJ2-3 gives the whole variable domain DVKVTQSSRYLVKRTGEKVFLECVQDMDHENMFWYRQDPGLGLRLIYFSYDVKMKEKGDIPEGYSVSREKKERFSLILESASTNQTSMYLCASEASTDTQYFGPGTRLTVL.

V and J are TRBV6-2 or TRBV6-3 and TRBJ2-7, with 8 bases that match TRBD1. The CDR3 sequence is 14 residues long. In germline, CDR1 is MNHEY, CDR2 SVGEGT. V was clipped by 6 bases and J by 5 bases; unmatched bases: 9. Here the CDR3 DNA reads TGTGCCAGCAGCACCCGGACAGGGAAAAACGAGCAGTACTTC. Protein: CASSTRTGKNEQYF.

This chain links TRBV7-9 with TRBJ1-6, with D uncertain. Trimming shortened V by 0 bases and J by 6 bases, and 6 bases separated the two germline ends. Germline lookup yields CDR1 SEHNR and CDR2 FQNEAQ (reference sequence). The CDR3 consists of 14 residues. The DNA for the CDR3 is TGTGCCAGCAGCTTAGCAGGGTTTAATTCACCCCTCCACTTT. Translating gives CASSLAGFNSPLHF.

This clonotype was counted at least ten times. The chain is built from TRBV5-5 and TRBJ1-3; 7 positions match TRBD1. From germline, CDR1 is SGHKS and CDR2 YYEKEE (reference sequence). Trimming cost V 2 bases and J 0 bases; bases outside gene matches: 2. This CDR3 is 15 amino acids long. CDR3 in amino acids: CASSFGQASGNTIYF. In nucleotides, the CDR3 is TGTGCCAGCAGCTTTGGACAGGCCTCTGGAAACACCATATATTTT.

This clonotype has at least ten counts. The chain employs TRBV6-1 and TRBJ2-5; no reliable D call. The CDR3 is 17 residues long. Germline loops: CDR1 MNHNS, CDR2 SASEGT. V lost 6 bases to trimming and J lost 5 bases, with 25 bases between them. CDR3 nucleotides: TGTGCCAGCAGCCTTCGTGGCAGAAGGTGGGGTGGCGAGACCCAGTACTTC. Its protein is CASSLRGRRWGGETQYF.

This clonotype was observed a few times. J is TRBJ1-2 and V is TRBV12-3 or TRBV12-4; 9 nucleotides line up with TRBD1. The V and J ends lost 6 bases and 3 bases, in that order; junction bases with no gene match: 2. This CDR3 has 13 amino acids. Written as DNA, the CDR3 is TGTGCCAGCAGCGGACAGGGGCACTATGGCTACACCTTC. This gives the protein CASSGQGHYGYTF.

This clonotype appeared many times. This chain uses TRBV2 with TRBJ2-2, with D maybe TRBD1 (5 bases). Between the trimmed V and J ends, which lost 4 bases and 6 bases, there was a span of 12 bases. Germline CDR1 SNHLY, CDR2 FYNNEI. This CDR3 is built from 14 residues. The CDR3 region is CASSVDFRAGELFF. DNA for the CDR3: TGTGCCAGCAGTGTCGACTTCAGGGCCGGGGAGCTGTTTTTT.

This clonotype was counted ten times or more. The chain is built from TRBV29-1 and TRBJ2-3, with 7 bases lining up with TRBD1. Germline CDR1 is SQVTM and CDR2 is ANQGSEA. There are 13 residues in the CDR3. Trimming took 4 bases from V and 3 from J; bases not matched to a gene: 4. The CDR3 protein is CSVGQGGTDTQYF. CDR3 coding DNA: TGCAGCGTTGGACAGGGCGGTACAGATACGCAGTATTTT.

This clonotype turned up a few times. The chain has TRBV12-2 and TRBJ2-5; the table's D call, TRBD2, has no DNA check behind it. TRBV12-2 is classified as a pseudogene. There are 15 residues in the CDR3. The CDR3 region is CASRTGLPYQETQYF. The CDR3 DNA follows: TGTGCAAGTCGAACCGGACTACCGTACCAAGAGACCCAGTACTTC.

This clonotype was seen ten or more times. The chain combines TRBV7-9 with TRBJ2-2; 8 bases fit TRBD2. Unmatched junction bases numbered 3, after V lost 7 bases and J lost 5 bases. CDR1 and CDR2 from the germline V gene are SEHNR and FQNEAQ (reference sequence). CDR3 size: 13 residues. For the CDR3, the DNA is TGTGCCAGCACCGAGCGGGAGACCGGGGAGCTGTTTTTT. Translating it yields CASTERETGELFF.

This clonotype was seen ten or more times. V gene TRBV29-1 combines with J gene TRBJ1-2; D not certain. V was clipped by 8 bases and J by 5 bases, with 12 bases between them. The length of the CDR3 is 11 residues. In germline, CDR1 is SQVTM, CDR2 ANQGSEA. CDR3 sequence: CSSYTNYGYTF. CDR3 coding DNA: TGCAGCTCCTATACGAATTATGGCTACACCTTC.

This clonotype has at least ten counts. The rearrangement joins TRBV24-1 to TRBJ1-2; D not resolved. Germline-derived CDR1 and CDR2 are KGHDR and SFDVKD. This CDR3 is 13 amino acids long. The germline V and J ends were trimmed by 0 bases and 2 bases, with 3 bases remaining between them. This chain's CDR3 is CATSDLPNYGYTF. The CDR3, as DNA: TGTGCCACCAGTGATTTGCCAAACTATGGCTACACCTTC.

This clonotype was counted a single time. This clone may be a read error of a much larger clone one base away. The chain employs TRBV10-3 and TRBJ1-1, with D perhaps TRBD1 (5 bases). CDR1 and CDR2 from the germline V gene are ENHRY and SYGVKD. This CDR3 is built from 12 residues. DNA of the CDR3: TGTGCCATCAGGCAGGGTGACACTGAAACTTTCTTT. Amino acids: CAIRQGDTETFF.

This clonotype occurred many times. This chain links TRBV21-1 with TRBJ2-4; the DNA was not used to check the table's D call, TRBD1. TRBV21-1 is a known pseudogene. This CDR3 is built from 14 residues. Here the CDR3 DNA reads TGTGCCAGCAGCTCCCAGGGTATTAAAAACATTCAGTACTTC. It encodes CASSSQGIKNIQYF.

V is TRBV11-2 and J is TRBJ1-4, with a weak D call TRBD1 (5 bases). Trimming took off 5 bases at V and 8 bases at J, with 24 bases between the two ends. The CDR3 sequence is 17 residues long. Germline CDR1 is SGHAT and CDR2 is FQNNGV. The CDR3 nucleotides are TGTGCCAGCAGCCAAGGGGTCTCTTCTTGGGTTTCGGAAAAACTGTTTTTT. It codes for CASSQGVSSWVSEKLFF.

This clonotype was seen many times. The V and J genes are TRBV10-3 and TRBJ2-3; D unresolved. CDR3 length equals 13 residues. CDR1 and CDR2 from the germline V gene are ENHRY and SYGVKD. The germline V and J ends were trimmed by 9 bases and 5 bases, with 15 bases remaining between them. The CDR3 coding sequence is TGTGCCATTTCCTCGGCCCCCCGAGATACGCAGTATTTT. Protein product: CAISSAPRDTQYF.